This passage covers 29 T cell receptor beta chains from one sample sequenced in a study of T cell responses to AZD1222 COVID-19 vaccine. The table came from immunoSEQ multiplex PCR; TCRdb's copy has only in-frame clones and leaves some out. Of some 190,000 clones in the sample, around 89% were seen once. The source material was peripheral blood, sampled on day 0 of AZD1222 vaccination. Source of these receptors: an adult in good health.

The V call is TRBV20-1, the J call TRBJ2-1; D unclear. The CDR3 consists of 14 residues. Germline lookup yields CDR1 DFQATT and CDR2 SNEGSKA (reference sequence). Trimming removed 3 bases at V and 6 bases at J, with 15 bases between. The DNA of the CDR3 is TGCAGTGCTAGTTCCCCGATAGGGATCAATGAGCAGTTCTTC. It codes for CSASSPIGINEQFF.

The V gene is TRBV27, the J gene TRBJ1-2; 9 bases are a match to TRBD1. CDR1 and CDR2 (germline): MNHEY, SMNVEV (reference sequence). J was trimmed by 4 bases and V by 10 bases; bases with no gene match: 7. This CDR3 is 13 amino acids long. CDR3 DNA: TGTGCCACCAGGTGGACAGGGGCCTATGGCTACACCTTC. Protein: CATRWTGAYGYTF.

The chain combines TRBV20-1 with TRBJ2-3; D is undetermined. The CDR3 consists of 11 residues. Germline CDR1 reads DFQATT; CDR2 reads SNEGSKA (reference sequence). V was shortened by 1 base and J by 6 bases, with 5 bases between the two germline ends. DNA of the CDR3: TGCAGTGCTAGAGGACTGGATACGCAGTATTTT. It codes for CSARGLDTQYF.

The chain has TRBV7-9 and TRBJ2-7, with a weak D call TRBD1 (6 bases). Trimming removed 5 bases at V and 2 bases at J, with 7 bases between. The germline V gene encodes CDR1 SEHNR and CDR2 FQNEAQ (reference sequence). The CDR3 sequence is 12 residues long. This CDR3 reads CASSDRTYEQYV. In DNA form, the CDR3 reads TGTGCCAGCAGCGACAGGACCTACGAGCAGTACGTC.

V and J are TRBV6-5 and TRBJ2-1; D possibly matches TRBD1 or TRBD2 (5 bases each). This CDR3 has 15 residues. With 7 bases removed from V and 4 bases from J, the gap between germline ends came to 17 bases. Germline V gene data show CDR1 as MNHEY and CDR2 as SVGAGI. CDR3 bases: TGTGCCAGCAATAAAAGGGACCTATCGTACAATGAGCAGTTCTTC. Translated: CASNKRDLSYNEQFF.

J is TRBJ1-5 and V is TRBV5-6; D possibly corresponds to TRBD1 (5 bases). CDR1 is SGHDT, CDR2 YYEEEE, per germline. Trimming removed 1 base from V and 0 bases from J, with 8 bases in between. The CDR3 has 15 amino acids. This CDR3 is CASSLWGYSNQPQHF. DNA of the CDR3: TGTGCCAGCAGCTTGTGGGGGTATAGCAATCAGCCCCAGCATTTT.

The chain links TRBV5-1 to TRBJ2-5, with D possibly TRBD2 on 5 matching bases. The CDR3 has 14 amino acids. CDR1 is SGHRS and CDR2 is YFSETQ in the germline V gene. Trimming removed 4 bases at V and 1 base at J, with 11 bases between. The CDR3 spells CASSSPGVQETQYF. CDR3 coding DNA: TGCGCCAGCAGCAGCCCCGGGGTCCAAGAGACCCAGTACTTC.

The chain uses TRBV11-3 and TRBJ2-5; D is unresolved. This CDR3 contains 12 residues. V was cut by 0 bases and J by 7 bases, with 6 bases left in between. The V gene's germline CDR1 is SGHNT and CDR2 YENEEA. In DNA, the CDR3 is TGTGCCAGCAGCTTAGAATTGGGGACCCAGTACTTC. This sequence encodes CASSLELGTQYF.

A note on this clone: The CDR3 carries no conserved terminal phenylalanine or tryptophan, so it likely arises from a read error. Because the CDR3's place on the DNA is in doubt, the DNA is left out and the CDR3 is given as listed by TCRdb. This sequence joins TRBV7-8 and TRBJ2-7. From its first to its last residue, the CDR3 has 12 amino acids. Germline CDR1 reads SGHVS; CDR2 reads FQNEAQ. The CDR3 spells CASSLLGAGGDG.

This clone was recorded once. The rearrangement uses TRBV7-2 and TRBJ1-5; D remains ambiguous. From germline, CDR1 is SGHTA and CDR2 FQGNSA. The CDR3 contains 13 residues. The germline V and J ends were trimmed by 1 base and 5 bases, with 6 bases remaining between them. The CDR3: CASSLGTDQPQHF. CDR3 coding DNA: TGTGCCAGCAGCTTAGGGACCGATCAGCCCCAGCATTTT.

This clone was detected a few times. This rearrangement joins TRBV7-2 to TRBJ1-3; TRBD1 matches 8 bases. CDR3 length: 16 amino acids. V lost 5 bases to trimming and J lost 2 bases; unmatched junction nucleotides: 8. Germline assignment: CDR1 SGHTA and CDR2 FQGNSA. The CDR3 bases are TGTGCCAGCAGCCAGAGGACAGGGCGGACTGGAAACACCATATATTTT. Protein: CASSQRTGRTGNTIYF.

This chain connects TRBV27 to TRBJ1-4; 8 nucleotides line up with TRBD1. Unmatched junction bases numbered 8, after V lost 6 bases and J lost 5 bases. CDR3 size: 15 residues. Per the germline V gene, CDR1 is MNHEY and CDR2 is SMNVEV (reference sequence). DNA of the CDR3: TGTGCCAGCAGCCGAGGACAGGGAGGAAATGAAAAACTGTTTTTT. Its translation: CASSRGQGGNEKLFF.

This clone was recorded a few times. V usage is TRBV7-9 and J usage is TRBJ2-2; maybe TRBD1 (6 bases). Germline CDR1 reads SEHNR; CDR2 reads FQNEAQ (reference sequence). This CDR3 contains 15 residues. V was trimmed by 5 bases and J by 0 bases, leaving 10 bases between them. CDR3 loop: CASSPGQTNTGELFF. The CDR3 DNA follows: TGTGCCAGCAGCCCCGGACAGACGAACACCGGGGAGCTGTTTTTT.

V gene TRBV10-3 combines with J gene TRBJ2-7; 10 bases are shared with TRBD1. The V gene end was trimmed by 6 bases and the J gene end by 5 bases; junction bases not matched to a gene: 7. Germline V gene data show CDR1 as ENHRY and CDR2 as SYGVKD. There are 14 residues in the CDR3. Here the CDR3 reads CAISDKGTGDEQYV. CDR3 nucleotide sequence: TGTGCCATCAGCGACAAGGGGACAGGGGACGAGCAGTACGTC.

This clone was detected once. The genes are TRBV9 and TRBJ2-7; tentative D call: TRBD1 (6 bases). CDR1 and CDR2 (germline): SGDLS, YYNGEE. V gave up 3 bases and J gave up 2 bases, with 15 bases separating them. The CDR3 totals 15 residues. The CDR3 loop is CASSEAPGVPYEQYF. The CDR3 DNA sequence: TGTGCCAGCAGCGAGGCTCCAGGGGTACCCTACGAGCAGTACTTC.

This chain joins TRBV6-1 and TRBJ1-5; no definite D call. Germline CDR1 and CDR2: MNHNS and SASEGT. The V end was cut by 2 bases, the J end by 5 bases, with 16 bases between. The length of the CDR3 is 16 residues. CDR3 residues: CASSEFDTATHQPQHF. The CDR3 DNA reads as TGTGCCAGCAGTGAATTCGATACAGCAACCCATCAGCCCCAGCATTTT.

V and J are TRBV9 and TRBJ2-6; TRBD1 agrees at 9 bases. The CDR3 spans 13 residues. Losses at the gene ends were 3 bases for V and 10 bases for J; bases not matched to a gene: 2. CDR1 is SGDLS and CDR2 is YYNGEE in the germline V gene. The CDR3 here is CASSGQGGNVLTF. The CDR3 DNA reads TGTGCCAGCAGCGGACAGGGGGGGAACGTCCTGACTTTC.

The count of this clone is one. V and J are TRBV6-6 and TRBJ1-5; D is unresolved. V was cut by 5 bases and J by 0 bases, with 17 bases left in between. The CDR3 contains 17 residues. CDR1 and CDR2 (germline): MNHNY, SVGAGI (reference sequence). The chain's CDR3 is CASSRRQKTNSNQPQHF. CDR3 bases: TGTGCCAGCAGTCGACGTCAAAAGACAAATAGCAATCAGCCCCAGCATTTT.

J is TRBJ1-5 and V is TRBV6-5; D is perhaps TRBD1 (6 bases). Germline CDR1 and CDR2: MNHEY and SVGAGI. V was trimmed by 11 bases and J by 2 bases, leaving 16 bases between them. The CDR3 length is 14 residues. CDR3 loop: CAGGGAVGNQPQHF. CDR3 coding DNA: TGTGCCGGAGGGGGGGCGGTTGGCAATCAGCCCCAGCATTTT.

The chain carries TRBV14 and TRBJ2-2; weak D call: TRBD1 (5 bases). The CDR3 spans 15 residues. With 9 bases removed from V and 1 base from J, the gap between germline ends came to 15 bases. Germline loops: CDR1 SGHDN, CDR2 FVKESK. As DNA, the CDR3 is TGTGCCAGTAAAGACAGCCGATGGAACACCGGGGAGCTGTTTTTT. This translates into CASKDSRWNTGELFF.

The chain couples TRBV7-2 to TRBJ2-5; D gene ambiguous. Trimming removed 1 base from V and 5 bases from J, with 14 bases in between. The germline CDR1 and CDR2 sequences are SGHTA and FQGNSA. This CDR3 has 15 residues. CDR3 residues: CASSLGMGIGETQYF. The CDR3 nucleotides read TGTGCCAGCAGCTTAGGAATGGGGATTGGGGAGACCCAGTACTTC.

The rearrangement links TRBV2 to TRBJ1-2; D ambiguous. There are 14 residues in the CDR3. Trimming left V 4 bases short and J 4 bases short, with 13 bases between. CDR1 is SNHLY and CDR2 is FYNNEI in the germline V gene. CDR3 loop: CASSGASATYGYTF. DNA of the CDR3: TGTGCCAGCAGTGGGGCCTCAGCAACCTATGGCTACACCTTC.

This sequence joins TRBV18 and TRBJ1-4; 9 positions match TRBD1. V shed 3 bases and J 4 bases; nucleotides not matched to a gene: 6. Germline-derived CDR1 and CDR2 are KGHSH and LQKENI. The CDR3 runs 16 residues. The CDR3 region is CASSPTTGGGNEKLFF. The DNA of the CDR3 is TGTGCCAGCTCACCTACGACAGGGGGAGGTAATGAAAAACTGTTTTTT.

V and J are TRBV7-9 and TRBJ2-7; TRBD2 is a possible D gene (5 bases). V was cut by 5 bases and J by 1 base, with 9 bases left in between. This CDR3 is built from 13 residues. Germline assignment: CDR1 SEHNR and CDR2 FQNEAQ (reference sequence). The CDR3 nucleotides are TGTGCCAGCAGCGGCGGGCTTTCCTACGAGCAGTACGTC. It codes for CASSGGLSYEQYV.

This clone occurred once. This chain links TRBV2 with TRBJ1-1; 7 bases align to TRBD1. V shed 2 bases, J shed 1 base, and the junction held 1 base outside the gene matches. Germline V gene data show CDR1 as SNHLY and CDR2 as FYNNEI. The CDR3 has 14 amino acids. CDR3 in amino acids: CASSERGRNTEAFF. The CDR3 nucleotides read TGTGCCAGCAGTGAAAGGGGGCGGAACACTGAAGCTTTCTTT. Combining the CDR3 with reference TRBV2 and TRBJ1-1 gives the whole variable domain EPEVTQTPSHQVTQMGQEVILRCVPISNHLYFYWYRQILGQKVEFLVSFYNNEISEKSEIFDDQFSVERPDGSNFTLKIRSTKLEDSAMYFCASSERGRNTEAFFGQGTRLTVV.

The chain recombines TRBV4-1 with TRBJ1-2; maybe TRBD1 (5 bases). CDR1 and CDR2 from the germline V gene are MGHRA and YSYEKL. Trimming left V 4 bases short and J 8 bases short, with 14 bases between. This CDR3 has 13 residues. The CDR3 is CASSPMGQSGYTF. CDR3 DNA: TGCGCCAGCAGCCCCATGGGGCAATCGGGCTACACCTTC.

This clone was seen only once. The rearrangement uses TRBV27 and TRBJ2-7, with TRBD1 identical over 8 bases. V dropped 1 base and J dropped 2; count of bases not matched to a gene: 7. Germline lookup yields CDR1 MNHEY and CDR2 SMNVEV (reference sequence). This CDR3 region has 16 residues. The DNA for the CDR3 is TGTGCCAGCAGTTTATATGGACAGGGATTAACCTACGAGCAGTACTTC. Its protein product is CASSLYGQGLTYEQYF.

This clone was found once. The rearrangement uses TRBV5-1 and TRBJ2-7; D possibly corresponds to TRBD1 (7 bases). The germline gives CDR1 SGHRS, CDR2 YFSETQ. The CDR3 length is 13 residues. V dropped 4 bases and J dropped 1 base, with 9 bases sitting between them. The CDR3 reads CASSAGQSYEQYF. CDR3 nucleotide sequence: TGCGCCAGCAGCGCGGGACAGTCCTACGAGCAGTACTTC.

V is TRBV9 and J is TRBJ2-5, with TRBD2 identical over 7 bases. This CDR3 spans 15 amino acids. Germline loops: CDR1 SGDLS, CDR2 YYNGEE. Trimming removed 1 base from V and 3 bases from J; junction bases left unmatched: 6. CDR3 sequence (DNA): TGTGCCAGCAGCGTACCTCACGGGGGGAAAGAGACCCAGTACTTC. Protein product: CASSVPHGGKETQYF.